This T cell receptor (beta chain) stems from a study of T cells in Graves' hyperthyroidism and ophthalmopathy. Study-wide results and limits: Blood also contained most expanded thyroid clonotypes above 0.001.

The CDR3 is made up of 15 amino acids. This clonotype appeared a single time. The antigen is not known. Clinical Activity Scores of at least 3, NOSPECS grades of at least 4 and durations under 3 months characterized ophthalmopathy patients. Amplification targeted TCR beta CDR3 regions from RNA transcripts. A set of HTBI primers served as the primers for a first-round RT-PCR of the TCR CDR3. MiXCR, applied by TCRdb to the multiplex PCR reads, yields one record per CDR3 protein. Found here are hundreds of thousands of distinct CDR3 sequences, 20% to 25% of them singletons; the top ten hold under 35%. The receptor comes from a man younger than 45 with Graves' ophthalmopathy. Sequenced sample: blood. The V call is TRBV3-2, the J call TRBJ1-5; the table names TRBD1, a call not compared with the DNA. TRBV3-2 is an annotated pseudogene. DNA of the CDR3: TGTGCCAGCAGCCAAGACAGGGCAAGGACCTTCCCCCAGCATTTT. Its translation: CASSQDRARTFPQHF.